The 4 T cell receptor beta chains below all came from one sample that was sequenced in a study of shared clonotypes between healthy human individuals. The data were produced by immunoSEQ multiplex PCR, yet TCRdb's version contains in-frame clones alone and is incomplete. The profile shows fewer than 400,000 clones, around 67% of them singletons. Sequenced input: memory CD4+ T cells sorted from blood. The subset was: CD45RA-negative fraction. The receptor set was obtained from a man aged 25-45 years in good health.

This clone was counted ten times or more. CDR3: CASSLLGGNTEAFF. CDR3 sequence (DNA): TGTGCCAGCAGTTTATTAGGGGGGAACACTGAAGCTTTCTTT. The V call is TRBV6-6, the J call TRBJ1-1; maybe TRBD1 (6 bases). This CDR3 has 14 amino acids. Between the trimmed V and J ends, which lost 4 bases and 1 base, there was a span of 10 bases. Per the germline V gene, CDR1 is MNHNY and CDR2 is SVGAGI (reference sequence).

The rearrangement links TRBV18 to TRBJ2-7; TRBD2 matches at 7 bases. Per germline, CDR1 KGHSH and CDR2 LQKENI. The trim removed 4 bases at V and 5 bases at J, leaving 5 bases unmatched. This CDR3 has 13 amino acids. CDR3 loop: CASSLGEGDEQYF. The CDR3 region has the DNA TGTGCCAGCTCACTAGGGGAGGGAGACGAGCAGTACTTC.

This clone was counted once. The J gene is TRBJ1-4, the V gene TRBV27; TRBD1 might be the D (5 bases). The CDR3 is 14 amino acids. In germline, CDR1 is MNHEY, CDR2 SMNVEV (reference sequence). Trimming left V 5 bases short and J 3 bases short, with 10 bases between. The DNA of the CDR3 is TGTGCCAGCAGTCCGGGACGGCCTAATGAAAAACTGTTTTTT. Its translation is CASSPGRPNEKLFF.

This chain links TRBV2 with TRBJ1-5; TRBD1 matches 10 bases. V shed 4 bases, J shed 2 bases, and the junction held 8 bases outside the gene matches. Germline V gene data show CDR1 as SNHLY and CDR2 as FYNNEI. The CDR3 runs 17 residues. The CDR3 bases are TGTGCCAGCAGTGTCCGACAGGGGGCTATCGGCAATCAGCCCCAGCATTTT. Protein product: CASSVRQGAIGNQPQHF.